The 15 T cell receptor beta chains presented below share a single source sample, sequenced in a study of beta chain features in type 1 diabetes. Expressed TCRB transcripts were sequenced because the entire RNA isolate underwent reverse transcription. Assay: immunoSEQ multiplex PCR; the TCRdb copy retains only in-frame clones and omits some. Among about 900,000 clones listed, roughly a sixth were seen once. Source material: naive CD4+ T cells from blood. The receptors were sampled from a woman between 18 and 29 years old in good health.

The sample holds a few counts of this clone. The rearrangement links TRBV28 to TRBJ2-7, with a weak D call TRBD2 (6 bases). The germline CDR1 and CDR2 sequences are MDHEN and SYDVKM. V dropped 6 bases and J dropped 6 bases, with 12 bases sitting between them. The CDR3 contains 12 residues. CDR3 sequence reads: CASRVGTFEQYF. In DNA form, the CDR3 reads TGTGCCAGCAGGGTCGGGACTTTCGAGCAGTACTTC.

V is TRBV6-5 and J is TRBJ2-5; D uncertain. The CDR3 is made up of 14 amino acids. V was shortened by 0 bases and J by 4 bases, with 9 bases between the two germline ends. Germline V gene sequence: CDR1 MNHEY, CDR2 SVGAGI. CDR3 residues: CASSYSGSTETQYF. The DNA for the CDR3 is TGTGCCAGCAGTTACTCGGGTAGCACAGAGACCCAGTACTTC.

This clone was detected a few times. Other DNA sequences of this sample code for an identical CDR3. This chain uses TRBV6-5 with TRBJ2-7; TRBD2 aligns across 8 bases. This CDR3 contains 15 residues. Germline assignment: CDR1 MNHEY and CDR2 SVGAGI. V shed 2 bases, J shed 0 bases, and the junction held 3 bases outside the gene matches. CDR3 nucleotides: TGTGCCAGCAGTTACACTAGCGGAAGCTCCTACGAGCAGTACTTC. Encoded protein: CASSYTSGSSYEQYF.

A few counts support this clone. This rearrangement joins TRBV19 to TRBJ1-2; the D is unclear. Trimming took 4 bases from V and 2 from J, leaving 14 bases between them. CDR3 length equals 15 residues. CDR1 LNHDA and CDR2 SQIVND come from the germline V gene (reference sequence). CDR3 DNA: TGTGCCAGTAGTAGACAACCGCGGCTGAACTATGGCTACACCTTC. Residues: CASSRQPRLNYGYTF.

This chain links TRBV28 with TRBJ2-1; 10 bases match TRBD2. There are 16 residues in the CDR3. Trimming removed 4 bases from V and 5 bases from J; junction bases left unmatched: 8. Per germline, CDR1 MDHEN and CDR2 SYDVKM. In DNA form, the CDR3 reads TGTGCCAGCAGTTCGGCTAGCGGGAGCACCGACAATGAGCAGTTCTTC. The encoded protein is CASSSASGSTDNEQFF.

The V gene is TRBV9, the J gene TRBJ2-7, with a weak D call TRBD2 (5 bases). The CDR3 length is 15 residues. Germline assignment: CDR1 SGDLS and CDR2 YYNGEE. V was shortened by 1 base and J by 3 bases, with 14 bases between the two germline ends. The CDR3 sequence is CASSVSGGPGYEQYF. CDR3 nucleotides: TGTGCCAGCAGCGTATCGGGCGGGCCAGGCTACGAGCAGTACTTC.

Regarding this clone: The sample has other DNA sequences that encode this CDR3 too. J is TRBJ2-1 and V is TRBV6-1; D remains unclear. V lost 2 bases, J lost 4 bases, and 3 bases lay in between. The CDR3 is made up of 12 amino acids. The V gene's germline CDR1 is MNHNS and CDR2 SASEGT. CDR3 bases: TGTGCCAGCAGTGAAAGATACAATGAGCAGTTCTTC. Translation: CASSERYNEQFF.

CDR3 residues: CASSITAPGQNYGYTF. The CDR3 DNA reads TGTGCCAGCAGCATAACAGCCCCGGGACAGAACTATGGCTACACCTTC. This chain connects TRBV7-2 to TRBJ1-2, with 7 nucleotides matching TRBD1. The CDR3 is 16 amino acids. CDR1 is SGHTA and CDR2 is FQGNSA in the germline V gene. V lost 5 bases to trimming and J lost 2 bases; unmatched junction nucleotides: 11.

This clone was observed a few times. The gene calls are TRBV4-3 and TRBJ2-3; 9 nucleotides agree with TRBD2. J gave up 6 bases and V 4 bases, and 5 bases lay outside the gene matches. Germline V gene sequence: CDR1 LGHNA, CDR2 YSLEER. The CDR3 sequence is 14 residues long. CDR3 protein: CASSLAGVRDTQYF. CDR3 DNA sequence: TGCGCCAGCAGCCTAGCGGGAGTCCGTGATACGCAGTATTTT.

This chain links TRBV19 with TRBJ1-1; a possible D gene is TRBD1 (5 bases). This CDR3 contains 13 residues. In germline, CDR1 is LNHDA, CDR2 SQIVND (reference sequence). The V gene lost 6 bases and the J gene lost 4 bases, with 12 bases spanning the gap. The CDR3 is CASRITGGTEAFF. DNA for the CDR3: TGTGCCAGTAGAATAACGGGGGGCACTGAAGCTTTCTTT.

The sample holds a few counts of this clone. The gene calls are TRBV28 and TRBJ2-1; D may be TRBD1 (6 bases). The germline gives CDR1 MDHEN, CDR2 SYDVKM. Trimming took 5 bases from V and 7 from J, leaving 18 bases between them. This CDR3 region has 15 residues. CDR3 sequence reads: CASSLSGTRQNEQFF. The CDR3 nucleotides are TGTGCCAGCAGTCTCTCCGGGACAAGGCAGAATGAGCAGTTCTTC. The full variable domain, its missing parts supplied by reference TRBV28 and TRBJ2-1, is DVKVTQSSRYLVKRTGEKVFLECVQDMDHENMFWYRQDPGLGLRLIYFSYDVKMKEKGDIPEGYSVSREKKERFSLILESASTNQTSMYLCASSLSGTRQNEQFFGPGTRLTVL.

The genes are TRBV7-9 and TRBJ2-2; D is perhaps TRBD2 (5 bases). The germline CDR1 and CDR2 sequences are SEHNR and FQNEAQ (reference sequence). The CDR3 spans 15 residues. V was pared by 1 base and J by 5 bases, with 11 bases between. CDR3 sequence reads: CASSLVVRRTGELFF. The CDR3 nucleotides are TGTGCCAGCAGCTTAGTGGTACGGAGGACCGGGGAGCTGTTTTTT.

This clone occurred a few times. The V call is TRBV7-9, the J call TRBJ1-4; no clear D gene. Per germline, CDR1 SEHNR and CDR2 FQNEAQ (reference sequence). This CDR3 contains 18 residues. Trimming removed 2 bases from V and 0 bases from J, with 16 bases in between. The CDR3 loop reads CASSLQTQSSATNEKLFF. The DNA for the CDR3 is TGTGCCAGCAGCTTACAAACCCAATCCTCTGCAACTAATGAAAAACTGTTTTTT.

This clone has a handful of counts. The rearrangement joins TRBV5-4 to TRBJ2-5; either TRBD1 or TRBD2 may fit D (7 bases each). Trimming shortened V by 5 bases and J by 4 bases, and 12 bases separated the two germline ends. The CDR3 totals 13 residues. The germline gives CDR1 SGHNT, CDR2 YYREEE (reference sequence). CDR3 DNA sequence: TGTGCCAGCAGGGCCAGGGGGGGAGAGACCCAGTACTTC. Its protein product is CASRARGGETQYF.

Concerning this clone itself: This sample also contains other DNA sequences that code for the same CDR3. The rearrangement uses TRBV7-2 and TRBJ2-3; no clear D. The CDR3 is 12 amino acids. Germline-derived CDR1 and CDR2 are SGHTA and FQGNSA. Trimming cost V 4 bases and J 2 bases, with 4 bases left between them. The CDR3: CASSSYTDTQYF. CDR3 bases: TGTGCCAGCAGCTCCTACACAGATACGCAGTATTTT.